These 21 T cell receptor beta chains share one sample of origin, sequenced in a study of human T cells and chemical hapten exposure. This sample's time point: pre-sensitization, week 0. Stated treatment: therapeutic diphenylcyclopropenone sensitization with weekly scalp DPC. TCRdb independently ran MiXCR on the RACE reads; one entry per CDR3 protein. Of tens of thousands of distinct CDR3 sequences listed, less than 9% were seen once; the top ten hold 1% to 1.5%. Sequencing used whole blood, obtained in connection with sensitization to the hapten diphenylcyclopropenone (DPC). The receptors here all came from a woman aged 50 to 65 with alopecia areata. Some clones in this sample may be carry-over from other donors' samples.

This chain uses TRBV3-1 with TRBJ2-1, with 14 bases that match TRBD2. CDR3 length: 16 residues. V shed 9 bases, J shed 2 bases, and the junction held 6 bases outside the gene matches. Germline-derived CDR1 and CDR2 are LGHDT and YNNKEL (reference sequence). CDR3 loop: CASGTSGSMAYNEQFF. The CDR3 region has the DNA TGTGCCAGTGGGACTAGCGGGAGTATGGCCTACAATGAGCAGTTCTTC.

This clonotype was detected ten times or more. This chain joins TRBV11-3 and TRBJ2-7, with D maybe TRBD1 (6 bases). Per germline, CDR1 SGHNT and CDR2 YENEEA. The CDR3 loop spans 14 amino acids. V was cut by 1 base and J by 2 bases, with 9 bases left in between. The CDR3 sequence is CASSLAGQPYEQYF. DNA for the CDR3: TGTGCCAGCAGCTTAGCCGGACAGCCCTACGAGCAGTACTTC.

The rearrangement joins TRBV7-2 to TRBJ2-7, with 9 bases aligning to TRBD2. With V trimmed by 1 base and J by 2 bases, 6 bases remained unmatched. This CDR3 contains 16 residues. The germline V gene encodes CDR1 SGHTA and CDR2 FQGNSA. Here the CDR3 DNA reads TGTGCCAGCAGCTTAGTAGCGGGAGTGAGCGCCTACGAGCAGTACTTC. Translated, it gives CASSLVAGVSAYEQYF.

This clonotype was found a few times. CDR3 DNA: TGCAGCGTTGAAGGACAGGGGGCTCACTACACCTTC. This codes for CSVEGQGAHYTF. The V gene is TRBV29-1, the J gene TRBJ1-2; TRBD1 matches at 10 bases. Germline lookup yields CDR1 SQVTM and CDR2 ANQGSEA. J gave up 10 bases and V 1 base, and 3 bases lay outside the gene matches. CDR3 length: 12 residues.

The J gene is TRBJ2-4, the V gene TRBV7-2; D gene ambiguous. The germline CDR1 and CDR2 sequences are SGHTA and FQGNSA. Trimming shortened V by 5 bases and J by 0 bases, and 14 bases separated the two germline ends. The CDR3 length is 16 residues. Here the CDR3 DNA reads TGTGCCAGCAGCACTGAAGGAAGGCTAGCCAAAAACATTCAGTACTTC. It is translated as CASSTEGRLAKNIQYF.

This clonotype occurred many times. The V call is TRBV4-3, the J call TRBJ1-6, with D uncertain. V was shortened by 0 bases and J by 7 bases, with 4 bases between the two germline ends. The CDR3 covers 13 residues. Looked up from germline, CDR1 is LGHNA and CDR2 is YSLEER. CDR3 DNA sequence: TGCGCCAGCAGCCAAGAAACCAATTCACCCCTCCACTTT. Translated: CASSQETNSPLHF.

The sample holds many counts of this clonotype. The J gene is TRBJ2-5, the V gene TRBV6-5; TRBD2 matches 10 bases. CDR3 length equals 14 residues. Germline V gene sequence: CDR1 MNHEY, CDR2 SVGAGI. J lost 7 bases, V lost 5 bases, and 7 bases had no gene match. In DNA form, the CDR3 reads TGTGCCAGCAGTGCTAGCGGGAGTCTCGGGACCCAGTACTTC. Its translation is CASSASGSLGTQYF.

This clonotype was observed many times. The rearrangement joins TRBV5-1 to TRBJ2-7; D is ambiguous. Trimming removed 4 bases at V and 3 bases at J, with 17 bases between. The V gene's germline CDR1 is SGHRS and CDR2 YFSETQ. This CDR3 has 15 amino acids. The CDR3 loop is CASSNPETVHYEQYF. The CDR3 DNA sequence: TGCGCCAGCAGCAATCCCGAGACGGTCCACTACGAGCAGTACTTC.

The chain has TRBV3-1 and TRBJ1-2, with a tentative D call TRBD1 (6 bases). Per germline, CDR1 LGHDT and CDR2 YNNKEL (reference sequence). Trimming removed 3 bases at V and 8 bases at J, with 10 bases between. The CDR3 is 12 amino acids. CDR3 DNA: TGTGCCAGCAGCCACGGACAGCTCGGCTACACCTTC. It translates to CASSHGQLGYTF.

This clonotype was seen a handful of times. V and J are TRBV7-9 and TRBJ2-5, with a weak D call TRBD1 (5 bases). The CDR3 is made up of 13 amino acids. Germline assignment: CDR1 SEHNR and CDR2 FQNEAQ (reference sequence). V lost 3 bases to trimming and J lost 7 bases, with 12 bases between them. The CDR3 DNA reads TGTGCCAGCAGCTTGGGTCCTCAGGGGACCCAGTACTTC. Protein sequence: CASSLGPQGTQYF.

This clonotype was found many times. V gene TRBV5-1 combines with J gene TRBJ1-1; the D is unclear. The V end was cut by 0 bases, the J end by 3 bases, with 12 bases between. CDR1 and CDR2 from the germline V gene are SGHRS and YFSETQ. This CDR3 is built from 15 residues. CDR3 bases: TGCGCCAGCAGCTTGGGGAAGGGCGCCCACACTGAAGCTTTCTTT. It translates to CASSLGKGAHTEAFF.

The sample holds a few counts of this clonotype. The chain combines TRBV29-1 with TRBJ2-7; 15 nucleotides match TRBD2. The CDR3 has 14 amino acids. The germline CDR1 and CDR2 sequences are SQVTM and ANQGSEA. With V trimmed by 6 bases and J by 4 bases, 4 bases remained unmatched. CDR3 sequence (DNA): TGCAGCGTAGGACTAGCGGGAGGGCCGTACGAGCAGTACTTC. Translation gives CSVGLAGGPYEQYF.

This clonotype showed up many times. This rearrangement joins TRBV18 to TRBJ1-5; D is unclear. The V and J ends lost 5 bases and 4 bases respectively, with 12 bases between them. This CDR3 contains 14 residues. The germline V gene has CDR1 KGHSH and CDR2 LQKENI. CDR3 DNA sequence: TGTGCCAGCTCAGGCAGGTCTACTAATCAGCCCCAGCATTTT. Translation: CASSGRSTNQPQHF.

The chain carries TRBV6-6 and TRBJ2-1, with D unresolved. The CDR3 runs to 14 residues. Trimming shortened V by 0 bases and J by 8 bases, and 11 bases separated the two germline ends. The germline gives CDR1 MNHNY, CDR2 SVGAGI (reference sequence). For the CDR3, the DNA is TGTGCCAGCAGTTACTCTTACCCCCGGGATGAGCAGTTCTTC. Translated, it gives CASSYSYPRDEQFF.

This clonotype was observed a few times. V is TRBV5-1 and J is TRBJ2-3; D is possibly TRBD2 (5 bases). V lost 0 bases and J lost 7, with 6 bases in between. The CDR3 spans 12 residues. CDR1 is SGHRS, CDR2 YFSETQ, per germline. The CDR3 DNA reads TGCGCCAGCAGCTTGGCGGGGAATACGCAGTATTTT. Protein product: CASSLAGNTQYF.

In this sample, this clonotype turned up many times. This chain links TRBV6-2 or TRBV6-3 with TRBJ2-7, with a tentative D call TRBD2 (6 bases). Trimming took 4 bases from V and 2 from J, leaving 9 bases between them. Germline V lookup: CDR1 MNHEY, CDR2 SVGEGT. This CDR3 is 13 amino acids long. The CDR3 DNA reads TGTGCCAGCAGTTTCGGGGAGGCCTACGAGCAGTACTTC. It specifies CASSFGEAYEQYF.

At least ten counts were recorded for this clonotype. V usage is TRBV29-1 and J usage is TRBJ1-3, with 7 positions matching TRBD1. Per germline, CDR1 SQVTM and CDR2 ANQGSEA. The CDR3 consists of 16 residues. J was trimmed by 0 bases and V by 2 bases; bases with no gene match: 7. The DNA of the CDR3 is TGCAGCGTTGAACTACCGGACAGGCGCTCTGGAAACACCATATATTTT. It yields the protein CSVELPDRRSGNTIYF.

The J gene is TRBJ2-2, the V gene TRBV6-5; D perhaps matches TRBD1 (7 bases). CDR1 is MNHEY, CDR2 SVGAGI, per germline. The V and J ends lost 8 bases and 6 bases respectively, with 16 bases between them. The CDR3 has 14 residues. CDR3 sequence (DNA): TGTGCCAGCGCGGAGGGGGCGAGGGCCGGGGAGCTGTTTTTT. Residues: CASAEGARAGELFF.

This chain uses TRBV6-2 or TRBV6-3 with TRBJ2-1; D might be TRBD2 (6 bases). Germline V gene data show CDR1 as MNHEY and CDR2 as SVGEGT. V shed 6 bases and J shed 4 bases, with 13 bases lying between them. The CDR3 runs to 14 residues. The CDR3 DNA follows: TGTGCCAGCAGACCCAGCGGAGGGTACAATGAGCAGTTCTTC. It encodes CASRPSGGYNEQFF.

This clonotype came up many times. This rearrangement joins TRBV29-1 to TRBJ1-2; TRBD1 matches 10 bases. J was trimmed by 3 bases and V by 6 bases; bases with no gene match: 1. The CDR3 length is 12 residues. In germline, CDR1 is SQVTM, CDR2 ANQGSEA. DNA for the CDR3: TGCAGCGTCGGGACAGGGGACTATGGCTACACCTTC. This gives the protein CSVGTGDYGYTF.

The chain joins TRBV7-2 to TRBJ1-1; D uncertain. V was cut by 1 base and J by 6 bases, with 9 bases left in between. This CDR3 spans 13 amino acids. Germline V gene lookup returns CDR1 SGHTA and CDR2 FQGNSA. CDR3 residues: CASSLEAWAEAFF. CDR3 nucleotides: TGTGCCAGCAGCTTAGAGGCCTGGGCTGAAGCTTTCTTT.